The 28 T cell receptor beta chains in this list originate from one sample, sequenced in a study of human T cells and chemical hapten exposure (dated by TCRdb to about 2021). The sample's time point, from its label and the paper: patch test 2, 6 weeks after DPC sensitization. The meaning of the sample's treatment or condition label: therapeutic diphenylcyclopropenone sensitization with weekly scalp DPC. The library was produced with RACE. The sequencer listed for this sample is NextSeq 500. TCRdb took the public reads, trimmed them with fastp at Q25, ran MiXCR for clone calling and kept in-frame beta chains. Merged by CDR3 protein, the rows form single entries marked with the most common genes and DNA. The sample table shows a few hundred thousand distinct CDR3 sequences, and roughly 6% are seen once. The top ten clonotypes cover more than 5.5% of the sample. Source: whole blood, taken in connection with sensitization to the hapten diphenylcyclopropenone (DPC). These receptors came from a woman younger than 35 with alopecia areata. Some clones in this sample may be carry-over from other donors' samples.

This clonotype was observed a handful of times. V is TRBV12-3 or TRBV12-4 and J is TRBJ2-5, with 7 bases matching TRBD2. The CDR3 extends over 16 amino acids. V lost 5 bases and J lost 2; bases outside the gene matches: 11. The CDR3 loop reads CASSPAMSGVQETQYF. The CDR3 bases are TGTGCCAGCAGTCCGGCGATGAGCGGGGTACAAGAGACCCAGTACTTC.

V gene TRBV18 combines with J gene TRBJ2-7; tentatively, D is TRBD1 or TRBD2 (5 bases each). V was shortened by 5 bases and J by 0 bases, with 14 bases between the two germline ends. Germline V gene sequence: CDR1 KGHSH, CDR2 LQKENI. The length of the CDR3 is 15 residues. The CDR3 is CASSSDRDRSYEQYF. The CDR3, as DNA: TGTGCCAGCTCATCCGACCGGGACCGCTCCTACGAGCAGTACTTC.

At least ten counts were recorded for this clonotype. This sequence joins TRBV29-1 and TRBJ2-5; 8 positions agree with TRBD1. The germline V gene has CDR1 SQVTM and CDR2 ANQGSEA. The CDR3 covers 12 residues. V shed 4 bases and J 5 bases; nucleotides not matched to a gene: 3. The CDR3 protein is CSVGTGMETQYF. DNA of the CDR3: TGCAGCGTTGGGACAGGGATGGAGACCCAGTACTTC.

This clonotype appeared many times. The chain recombines TRBV9 with TRBJ1-3; a weak D match, TRBD1 (6 bases). The CDR3 is 14 amino acids. Looked up from germline, CDR1 is SGDLS and CDR2 is YYNGEE. V shed 4 bases and J shed 0 bases, with 8 bases lying between them. In nucleotides, the CDR3 is TGTGCCAGCAGCATACAGGGCTCTGGAAACACCATATATTTT. Its protein product is CASSIQGSGNTIYF.

This clonotype was seen a handful of times. V is TRBV3-1 and J is TRBJ2-5; no definite D call. Trimming removed 0 bases from V and 0 bases from J, with 8 bases in between. The CDR3 is made up of 15 amino acids. CDR1 and CDR2 from the germline V gene are LGHDT and YNNKEL (reference sequence). The CDR3 loop is CASSQDLLDQETQYF. DNA for the CDR3: TGTGCCAGCAGCCAAGATCTGCTAGACCAAGAGACCCAGTACTTC.

This clonotype was observed a handful of times. J is TRBJ1-4 and V is TRBV7-2; tentatively, D is TRBD1 (5 bases). This CDR3 has 12 residues. Germline CDR1 SGHTA, CDR2 FQGNSA. Trimming stripped 3 bases from V and 14 bases from J, with 13 bases between. This CDR3 reads CASSLETRQLFF. The DNA for the CDR3 is TGTGCCAGCAGCTTGGAGACCAGACAGCTGTTTTTT.

This clonotype was seen many times. The chain couples TRBV29-1 to TRBJ2-3, with D hard to call. V was clipped by 4 bases and J by 3 bases, with 11 bases between them. Germline CDR1 SQVTM, CDR2 ANQGSEA. The CDR3 has 13 residues. CDR3 in amino acids: CSVVTRLTDTQYF. The CDR3 nucleotides are TGCAGCGTTGTAACCAGGTTAACAGATACGCAGTATTTT.

This clonotype came up many times. The chain uses TRBV6-5 and TRBJ2-3; 7 positions agree with TRBD2. The length of the CDR3 is 15 residues. Germline V CDR1 and CDR2: MNHEY, SVGAGI. V gave up 0 bases and J gave up 6 bases; unmatched junction bases: 6. The chain's CDR3 is CASSYSTVGRDTQYF. Written as DNA, the CDR3 is TGTGCCAGCAGTTACTCTACTGTCGGGAGGGATACGCAGTATTTT.

In its sample, this clonotype was seen many times. The chain joins TRBV10-3 to TRBJ1-2; D may be TRBD1 (6 bases). The CDR3 contains 15 residues. Deletions cut 2 bases from V and 5 bases from J, with 15 bases between. CDR1 is ENHRY and CDR2 is SYGVKD in the germline V gene. CDR3 region: CAISEGQDSRYGYTF. CDR3 nucleotide sequence: TGTGCCATCAGTGAGGGGCAGGACAGCCGATATGGCTACACCTTC.

Many counts were recorded for this clonotype. The chain links TRBV7-2 to TRBJ1-1, with D perhaps matching TRBD1 (5 bases). The CDR3 extends over 15 amino acids. V gave up 1 base and J gave up 3 bases, with 12 bases separating them. Per germline, CDR1 SGHTA and CDR2 FQGNSA. CDR3 sequence: CASSLDLGEYTEAFF. DNA of the CDR3: TGTGCCAGCAGCTTAGATCTAGGGGAATACACTGAAGCTTTCTTT.

Remarks on this clonotype: Because the CDR3 is missing its conserved closing phenylalanine or tryptophan, this is likely a read error. This chain joins TRBV11-2 and TRBJ2-5, with 9 bases fitting TRBD1. Germline V gives CDR1 SGHAT, CDR2 FQNNGV. The CDR3 length is 16 residues. The ends lost 1 base at V and 5 bases at J; junction bases unmatched: 8. The CDR3 nucleotides read TGTGCCAGCAGCTTAGCCGGGACAGGGCGGGCCGAGACCCAGTACTCC. Residues: CASSLAGTGRAETQYS.

The chain carries TRBV2 and TRBJ1-4, with D unresolved. The ends were cut back, 1 base at V and 4 bases at J, with 10 bases in the middle. CDR3 length: 15 amino acids. The germline V gene encodes CDR1 SNHLY and CDR2 FYNNEI. The CDR3 DNA is TGTGCCAGCAGTGAAGATTGGCAGAATAATGAAAAACTGTTTTTT. This codes for CASSEDWQNNEKLFF.

The chain combines TRBV5-1 with TRBJ2-7, with no clear D. Trimming cost V 2 bases and J 6 bases, with 6 bases left between them. This CDR3 has 11 amino acids. Germline values: CDR1 SGHRS, CDR2 YFSETQ. As DNA, the CDR3 is TGCGCCAGCAGCTTCGGGCCCGAGCAGTACTTC. This encodes CASSFGPEQYF.

This clonotype was detected ten times or more. The rearrangement joins TRBV5-5 to TRBJ1-2, with 8 bases that match TRBD1. Germline V lookup: CDR1 SGHKS, CDR2 YYEKEE (reference sequence). V was pared by 4 bases and J by 1 base, with 3 bases of the junction left unmatched. This CDR3 has 14 amino acids. CDR3 region: CASSRTGNNYGYTF. The CDR3 DNA sequence: TGTGCCAGCAGCCGGACAGGGAATAACTATGGCTACACCTTC.

This clonotype has just a few counts. The rearrangement joins TRBV12-3 or TRBV12-4 to TRBJ2-1, with TRBD1 matching 7 bases. The CDR3 length is 12 residues. With 10 bases clipped from V and 10 bases from J, the junction kept 10 bases outside the gene matches. CDR3 protein: CANQNRGGEQFF. The CDR3 nucleotides read TGTGCCAACCAAAACAGGGGTGGAGAGCAGTTCTTC.

This clonotype was picked up a small number of times. The V gene is TRBV12-3 or TRBV12-4, the J gene TRBJ1-5; D not certain. V dropped 6 bases and J dropped 6 bases, with 21 bases sitting between them. This CDR3 comprises 16 residues. CDR3 region: CASSPTRGISIQPQHF. The CDR3 bases are TGTGCCAGCAGCCCCACTCGGGGTATCTCGATTCAGCCCCAGCATTTT.

The table lists this clonotype with a few counts. The V gene is TRBV12-3 or TRBV12-4, the J gene TRBJ2-7; tentative D call: TRBD1 (6 bases). V was shortened by 6 bases and J by 5 bases, with 11 bases between the two germline ends. This CDR3 contains 12 residues. The CDR3 protein is CASSPYRDEQYF. The DNA of the CDR3 is TGTGCCAGCAGCCCGTACAGGGACGAGCAGTACTTC.

This clonotype appeared a few times. The chain uses TRBV9 and TRBJ2-2; no reliable D call. The CDR3 spans 14 residues. CDR1 and CDR2 (germline): SGDLS, YYNGEE. Trimming removed 4 bases from V and 0 bases from J, with 7 bases in between. CDR3: CASSLLTNTGELFF. CDR3 nucleotide sequence: TGTGCCAGCAGCTTACTCACGAACACCGGGGAGCTGTTTTTT.

This clonotype was observed a few times. The chain couples TRBV16 to TRBJ2-3; TRBD2 might be the D (5 bases). Trimming stripped 1 base from V and 4 bases from J, with 18 bases between. The CDR3 consists of 17 residues. From germline, CDR1 is KGHSY and CDR2 FQNENV. CDR3: CASSQFRLASSADTQYF. The CDR3 DNA sequence: TGTGCCAGCAGCCAATTTCGTCTGGCTAGTAGCGCAGATACGCAGTATTTT.

This clonotype was counted only a few times. The rearrangement joins TRBV6-2 or TRBV6-3 to TRBJ1-5; possible D gene TRBD1, 6 bases. Trimming shortened V by 1 base and J by 11 bases, and 9 bases separated the two germline ends. Germline-derived CDR1 and CDR2 are MNHEY and SVGEGT. The CDR3 has 12 residues. The chain's CDR3 is CASSYWGAAQHF. The CDR3 DNA reads as TGTGCCAGCAGTTACTGGGGGGCAGCCCAGCATTTT.

The chain couples TRBV12-3 or TRBV12-4 to TRBJ2-6, with 8 bases aligning to TRBD1. This CDR3 is built from 15 residues. V lost 3 bases and J lost 8; bases outside the gene matches: 6. In DNA, the CDR3 is TGTGCCAGCAGTTTTGTCGACAGGGGTACCAACGTCCTGACTTTC. Translated: CASSFVDRGTNVLTF.

This clonotype was seen a few times. This chain connects TRBV3-1 to TRBJ1-1, with TRBD1 matching 10 bases. Germline V lookup: CDR1 LGHDT, CDR2 YNNKEL (reference sequence). V shed 5 bases and J 0 bases; nucleotides not matched to a gene: 6. The CDR3 loop spans 16 amino acids. The CDR3: CASSGTGVFLNTEAFF. The CDR3 DNA reads TGTGCCAGCAGCGGGACAGGGGTGTTCCTGAACACTGAAGCTTTCTTT. Variable domain in full (rest from reference TRBV3-1 and TRBJ1-1): DTAVSQTPKYLVTQMGNDKSIKCEQNLGHDTMYWYKQDSKKFLKIMFSYNNKELIINETVPNRFSPKSPDKAHLNLHINSLELGDSAVYFCASSGTGVFLNTEAFFGQGTRLTVV.

This clonotype appeared many times. The chain uses TRBV4-3 and TRBJ1-1; D unresolved. CDR3 size: 15 residues. Per germline, CDR1 LGHNA and CDR2 YSLEER. Trimming left V 3 bases short and J 4 bases short, with 15 bases between. The CDR3 is CASSQGADAGTEAFF. CDR3 nucleotide sequence: TGCGCCAGCAGCCAGGGCGCGGACGCAGGCACTGAAGCTTTCTTT.

Ten or more counts support this clonotype. V usage is TRBV6-5 and J usage is TRBJ1-4; 7 bases are shared with TRBD1. The ends lost 10 bases at V and 8 bases at J; junction bases unmatched: 10. From germline, CDR1 is MNHEY and CDR2 SVGAGI. This CDR3 contains 13 residues. The CDR3 region is CATARQGSEKLFF. For the CDR3, the DNA is TGTGCCACCGCCCGACAGGGTAGCGAAAAACTGTTTTTT.

This clonotype showed up many times. The V and J genes are TRBV10-3 and TRBJ1-1, with 7 bases fitting TRBD1. This CDR3 is 15 amino acids long. J gave up 1 base and V 3 bases, and 5 bases lay outside the gene matches. Per germline, CDR1 ENHRY and CDR2 SYGVKD. The CDR3 nucleotides read TGTGCCATCAGTGAAGGGGGCGCGGCGAACACTGAAGCTTTCTTT. This gives the protein CAISEGGAANTEAFF.

This clonotype was seen a handful of times. The chain is built from TRBV6-6 and TRBJ2-3, with 10 bases fitting TRBD2. Germline CDR1 MNHNY, CDR2 SVGAGI (reference sequence). This CDR3 region has 17 residues. V lost 6 bases to trimming and J lost 2 bases; unmatched junction nucleotides: 11. The CDR3 loop reads CASRRFTSGANTDTQYF. The CDR3 region has the DNA TGTGCCAGCAGGCGATTCACTAGCGGGGCTAACACAGATACGCAGTATTTT.

This clonotype was seen at least ten times. V is TRBV7-9 and J is TRBJ1-2; perhaps TRBD1 as D (6 bases). CDR1 is SEHNR and CDR2 is FQNEAQ in the germline V gene (reference sequence). This CDR3 region has 13 residues. With 5 bases removed from V and 6 bases from J, the gap between germline ends came to 13 bases. The CDR3, as DNA: TGTGCCAGCAGCCTTGACAGGAGCGATGGCTACACCTTC. It specifies CASSLDRSDGYTF.

V and J are TRBV5-1 and TRBJ1-2; D call uncertain. Germline V lookup: CDR1 SGHRS, CDR2 YFSETQ. Trimming took 0 bases from V and 1 from J, leaving 7 bases between them. This CDR3 contains 14 residues. Here the CDR3 DNA reads TGCGCCAGCAGCTTGGGGCAAAATAACTATGGCTACACCTTC. Translated, it gives CASSLGQNNYGYTF.